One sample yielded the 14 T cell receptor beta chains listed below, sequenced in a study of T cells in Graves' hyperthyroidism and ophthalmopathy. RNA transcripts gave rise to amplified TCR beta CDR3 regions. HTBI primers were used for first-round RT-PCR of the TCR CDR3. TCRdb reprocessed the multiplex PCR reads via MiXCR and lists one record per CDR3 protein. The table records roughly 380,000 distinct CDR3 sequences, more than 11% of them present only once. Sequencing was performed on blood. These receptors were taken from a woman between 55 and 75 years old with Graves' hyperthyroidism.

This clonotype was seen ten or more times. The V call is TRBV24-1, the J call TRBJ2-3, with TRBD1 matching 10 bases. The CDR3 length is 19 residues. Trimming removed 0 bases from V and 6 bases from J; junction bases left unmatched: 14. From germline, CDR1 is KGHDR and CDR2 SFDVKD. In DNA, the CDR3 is TGTGCCACCAGTGATTTGGGACAGGGGGAACGGGAGGGCCTGGATACGCAGTATTTT. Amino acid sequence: CATSDLGQGEREGLDTQYF.

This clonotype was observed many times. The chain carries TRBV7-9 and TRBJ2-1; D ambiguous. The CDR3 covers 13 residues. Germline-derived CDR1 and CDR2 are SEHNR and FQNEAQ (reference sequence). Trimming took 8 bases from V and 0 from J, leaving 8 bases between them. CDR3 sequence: CASGRISYNEQFF. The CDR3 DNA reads TGTGCCAGCGGGCGGATCTCCTACAATGAGCAGTTCTTC. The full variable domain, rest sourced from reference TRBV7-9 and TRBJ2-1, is DTGVSQNPRHKITKRGQNVTFRCDPISEHNRLYWYRQTLGQGPEFLTYFQNEAQLEKSRLLSDRFSAERPKGSFSTLEIQRTEQGDSAMYLCASGRISYNEQFFGPGTRLTVL.

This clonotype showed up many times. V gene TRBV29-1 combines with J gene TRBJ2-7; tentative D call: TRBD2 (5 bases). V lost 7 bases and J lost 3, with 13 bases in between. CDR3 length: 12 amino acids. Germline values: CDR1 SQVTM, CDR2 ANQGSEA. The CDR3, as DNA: TGCAGCGCGTTAGGGAGTCTCTACGAGCAGTACTTC. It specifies CSALGSLYEQYF.

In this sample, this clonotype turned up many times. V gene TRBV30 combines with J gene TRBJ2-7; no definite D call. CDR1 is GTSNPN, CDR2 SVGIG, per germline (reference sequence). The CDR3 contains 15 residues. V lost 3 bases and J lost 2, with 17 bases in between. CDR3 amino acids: CAWRKPGLRPYEQYF. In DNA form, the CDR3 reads TGTGCCTGGAGGAAACCGGGTCTCAGGCCCTACGAGCAGTACTTC. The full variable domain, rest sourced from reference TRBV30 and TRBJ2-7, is SQTIHQWPATLVQPVGSPLSLECTVEGTSNPNLYWYRQAAGRGLQLLFYSVGIGQISSEVPQNLSASRPQDRQFILSSKKLLLSDSGFYLCAWRKPGLRPYEQYFGPGTRLTVT.

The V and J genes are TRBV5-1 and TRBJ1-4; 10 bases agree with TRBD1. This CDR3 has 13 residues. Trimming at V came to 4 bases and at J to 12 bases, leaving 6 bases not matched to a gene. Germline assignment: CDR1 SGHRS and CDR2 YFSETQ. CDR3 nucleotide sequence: TGCGCCAGCAGCCTCGGGACAGGGGTGGAACTGTTTTTT. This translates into CASSLGTGVELFF.

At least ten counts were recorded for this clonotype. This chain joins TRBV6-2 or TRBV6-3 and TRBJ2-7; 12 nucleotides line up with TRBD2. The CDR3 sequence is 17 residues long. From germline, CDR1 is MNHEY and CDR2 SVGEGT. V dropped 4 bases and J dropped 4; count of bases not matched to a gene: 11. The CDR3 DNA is TGTGCCAGCAGTTTAAGGCGACTAGCGGGAGTACGGTACGAGCAGTACTTC. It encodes CASSLRRLAGVRYEQYF.

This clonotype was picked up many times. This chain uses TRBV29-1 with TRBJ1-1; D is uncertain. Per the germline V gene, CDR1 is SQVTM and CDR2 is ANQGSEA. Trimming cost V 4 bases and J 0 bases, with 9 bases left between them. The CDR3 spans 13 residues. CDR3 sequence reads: CSVALGMNTEAFF. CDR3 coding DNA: TGCAGCGTTGCGCTAGGGATGAACACTGAAGCTTTCTTT.

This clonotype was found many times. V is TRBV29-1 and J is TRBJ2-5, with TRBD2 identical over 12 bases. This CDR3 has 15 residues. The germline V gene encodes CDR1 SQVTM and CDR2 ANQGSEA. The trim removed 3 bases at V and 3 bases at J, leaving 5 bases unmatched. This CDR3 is CSVDGLAGWEETQYF. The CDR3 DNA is TGCAGCGTTGATGGACTAGCGGGATGGGAAGAGACCCAGTACTTC.

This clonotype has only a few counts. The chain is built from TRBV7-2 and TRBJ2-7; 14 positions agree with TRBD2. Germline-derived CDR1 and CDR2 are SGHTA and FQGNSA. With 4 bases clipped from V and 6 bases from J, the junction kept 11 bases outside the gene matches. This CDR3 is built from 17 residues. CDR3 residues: CASSSRLAGGPVGEQYF. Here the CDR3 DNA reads TGTGCCAGCAGCTCCCGACTAGCGGGAGGGCCGGTCGGCGAGCAGTACTTC.

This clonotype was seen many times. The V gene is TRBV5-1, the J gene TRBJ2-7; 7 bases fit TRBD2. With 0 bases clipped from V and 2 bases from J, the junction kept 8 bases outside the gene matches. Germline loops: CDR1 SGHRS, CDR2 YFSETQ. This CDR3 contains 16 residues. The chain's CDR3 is CASSLGPGLLTYEQYF. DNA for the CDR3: TGCGCCAGCAGCTTGGGGCCGGGACTACTAACCTACGAGCAGTACTTC.

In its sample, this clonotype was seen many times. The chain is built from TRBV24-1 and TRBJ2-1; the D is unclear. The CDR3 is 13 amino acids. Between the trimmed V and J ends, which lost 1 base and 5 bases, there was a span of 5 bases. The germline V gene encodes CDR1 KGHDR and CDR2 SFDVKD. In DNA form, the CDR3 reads TGTGCCACCAGTGATTTCGTAAACAATGAGCAGTTCTTC. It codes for CATSDFVNNEQFF.

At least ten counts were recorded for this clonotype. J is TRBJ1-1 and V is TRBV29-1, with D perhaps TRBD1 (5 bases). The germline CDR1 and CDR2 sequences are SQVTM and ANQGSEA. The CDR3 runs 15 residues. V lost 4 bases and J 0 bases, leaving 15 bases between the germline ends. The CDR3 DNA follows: TGCAGCGTTGCCCCGGGGTGGGGCATGAACACTGAAGCTTTCTTT. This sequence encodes CSVAPGWGMNTEAFF. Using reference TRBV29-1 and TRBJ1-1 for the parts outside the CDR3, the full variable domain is SAVISQKPSRDICQRGTSLTIQCQVDSQVTMMFWYRQQPGQSLTLIATANQGSEATYESGFVIDKFPISRPNLTFSTLTVSNMSPEDSSIYLCSVAPGWGMNTEAFFGQGTRLTVV.

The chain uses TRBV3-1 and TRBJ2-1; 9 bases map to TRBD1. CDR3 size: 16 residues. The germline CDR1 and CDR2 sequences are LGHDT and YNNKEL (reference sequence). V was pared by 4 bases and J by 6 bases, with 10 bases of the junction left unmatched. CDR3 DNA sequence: TGTGCCAGCAGCCCACCCTACAGGGGGCGGGTCAATGAGCAGTTCTTC. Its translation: CASSPPYRGRVNEQFF.

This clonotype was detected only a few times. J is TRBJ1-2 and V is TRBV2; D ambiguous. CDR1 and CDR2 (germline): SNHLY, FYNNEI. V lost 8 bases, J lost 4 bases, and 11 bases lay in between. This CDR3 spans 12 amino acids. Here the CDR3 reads CASHGNLYGYTF. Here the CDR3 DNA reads TGTGCCAGCCATGGAAACCTCTATGGCTACACCTTC.